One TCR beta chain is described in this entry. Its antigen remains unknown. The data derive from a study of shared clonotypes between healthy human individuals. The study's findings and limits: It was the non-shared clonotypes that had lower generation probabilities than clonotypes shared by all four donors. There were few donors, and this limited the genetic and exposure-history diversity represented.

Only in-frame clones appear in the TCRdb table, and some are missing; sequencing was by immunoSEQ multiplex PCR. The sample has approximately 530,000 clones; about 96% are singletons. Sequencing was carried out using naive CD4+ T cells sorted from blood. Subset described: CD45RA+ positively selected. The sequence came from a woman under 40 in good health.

CDR3 in DNA: TGTGCCATCCGCGCAGGGCTTGGGGAGACCCAGTACTTC. Protein sequence: CAIRAGLGETQYF. The V call is TRBV10-3, the J call TRBJ2-5; a weak D match, TRBD1 (5 bases). The CDR3 is made up of 13 amino acids. CDR1 and CDR2 (germline): ENHRY, SYGVKD. V was shortened by 8 bases and J by 5 bases, with 15 bases between the two germline ends.